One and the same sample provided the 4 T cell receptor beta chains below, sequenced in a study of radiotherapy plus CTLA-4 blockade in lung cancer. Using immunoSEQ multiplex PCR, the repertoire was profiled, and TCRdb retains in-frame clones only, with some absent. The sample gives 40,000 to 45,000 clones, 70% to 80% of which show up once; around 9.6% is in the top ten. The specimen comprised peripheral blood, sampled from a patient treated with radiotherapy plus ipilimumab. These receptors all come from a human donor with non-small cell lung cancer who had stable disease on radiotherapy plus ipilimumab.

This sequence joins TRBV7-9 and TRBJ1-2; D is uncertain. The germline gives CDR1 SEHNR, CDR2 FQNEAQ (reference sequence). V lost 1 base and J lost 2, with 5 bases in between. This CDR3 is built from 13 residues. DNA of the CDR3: TGTGCCAGCAGCTTAGGCCTAAACTATGGCTACACCTTC. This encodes CASSLGLNYGYTF.

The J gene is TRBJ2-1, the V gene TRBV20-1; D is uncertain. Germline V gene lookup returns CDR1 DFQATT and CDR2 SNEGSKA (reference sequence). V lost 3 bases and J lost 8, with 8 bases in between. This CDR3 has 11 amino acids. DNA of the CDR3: TGCAGTGCTAGCTTGGGCTATGAGCAGTTCTTC. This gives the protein CSASLGYEQFF.

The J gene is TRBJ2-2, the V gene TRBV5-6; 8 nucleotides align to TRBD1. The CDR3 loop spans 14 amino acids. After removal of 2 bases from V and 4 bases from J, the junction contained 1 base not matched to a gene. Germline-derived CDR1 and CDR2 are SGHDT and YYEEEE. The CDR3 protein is CASSFGQGTGELFF. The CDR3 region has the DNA TGTGCCAGCAGCTTTGGACAGGGCACCGGGGAGCTGTTTTTT.

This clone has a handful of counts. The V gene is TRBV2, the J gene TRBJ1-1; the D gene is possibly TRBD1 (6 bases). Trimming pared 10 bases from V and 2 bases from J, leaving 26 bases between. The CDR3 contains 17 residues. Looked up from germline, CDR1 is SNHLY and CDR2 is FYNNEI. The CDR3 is CAIGGEVGIRGNTEAFF. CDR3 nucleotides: TGTGCCATAGGGGGGGAAGTAGGAATAAGAGGTAACACTGAAGCTTTCTTT.